This T cell receptor beta chain was captured by sequencing in a study of blood T cell repertoires in COVID-19. Turning to the study itself: Collection of acute and convalescent COVID-19 samples took place in the United States, Italy and Spain.

CDR1 MNHEY and CDR2 SVGAGI come from the germline V gene. V lost 4 bases and J lost 3; bases outside the gene matches: 2. This CDR3 contains 13 residues. Using immunoSEQ multiplex PCR, the repertoire was profiled, and TCRdb retains in-frame clones only, with some absent. The table has under 200,000 clones, around four fifths seen once. The chain has TRBV6-5 and TRBJ1-2; the match to TRBD1 covers 7 bases. Sequencing was done on a sample of peripheral blood. The receptor comes from a woman between 70 and 85 years old who had recovered from COVID-19. CDR3 nucleotide sequence: TGTGCCAGCAGTTTAGACAGGGACTATGGCTACACCTTC. It is translated as CASSLDRDYGYTF.